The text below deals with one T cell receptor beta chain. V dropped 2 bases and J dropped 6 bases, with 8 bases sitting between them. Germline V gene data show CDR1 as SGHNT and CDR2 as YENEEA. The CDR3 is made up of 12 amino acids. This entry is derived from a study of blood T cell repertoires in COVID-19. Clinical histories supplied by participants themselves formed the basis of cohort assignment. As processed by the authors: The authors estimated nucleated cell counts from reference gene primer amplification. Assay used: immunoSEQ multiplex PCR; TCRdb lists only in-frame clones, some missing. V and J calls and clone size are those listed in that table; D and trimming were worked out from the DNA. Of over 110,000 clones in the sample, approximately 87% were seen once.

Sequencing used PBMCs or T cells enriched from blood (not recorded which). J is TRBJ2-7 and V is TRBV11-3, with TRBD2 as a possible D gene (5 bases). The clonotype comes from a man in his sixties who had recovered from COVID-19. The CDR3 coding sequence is TGTGCCAGCAGCTTATCTGCGGGCGAGCAGTACTTC. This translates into CASSLSAGEQYF. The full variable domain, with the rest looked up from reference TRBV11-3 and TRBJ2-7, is EAGVVQSPRYKIIEKKQPVAFWCNPISGHNTLYWYLQNLGQGPELLIRYENEEAVDDSQLPKDRFSAERLKGVDSTLKIQPAELGDSAVYLCASSLSAGEQYFGPGTRLTVT.